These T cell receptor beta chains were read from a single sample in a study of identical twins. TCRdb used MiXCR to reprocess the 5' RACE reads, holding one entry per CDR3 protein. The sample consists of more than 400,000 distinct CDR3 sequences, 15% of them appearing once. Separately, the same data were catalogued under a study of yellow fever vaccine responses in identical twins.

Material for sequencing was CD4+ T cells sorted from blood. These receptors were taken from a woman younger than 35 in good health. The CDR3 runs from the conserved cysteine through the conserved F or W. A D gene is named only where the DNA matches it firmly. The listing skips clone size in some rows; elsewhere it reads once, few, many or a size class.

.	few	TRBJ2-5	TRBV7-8	TGTGCCAGCAGCTCAACAGGGATCGGAGAGACCCAGTACTTC	CASSSTGIGETQYF
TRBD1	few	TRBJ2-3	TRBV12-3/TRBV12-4	TGTGCCAGCAGTTTTCGGCGGACAGGGGAGACAGATACGCAGTATTTT	CASSFRRTGETDTQYF
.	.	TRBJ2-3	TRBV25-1	TGTGCCAGCACAGGGACAGATACGCAGTATTTT	CASTGTDTQYF
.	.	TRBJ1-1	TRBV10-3	TGTGCCATCAGTGAGCTGGGGAGCACTGAAGCTTTCTTT	CAISELGSTEAFF
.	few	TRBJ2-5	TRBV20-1	TGCAGTGCCAGCGACAGAGGTTCTCAAGAGACCCAGTACTTC	CSASDRGSQETQYF
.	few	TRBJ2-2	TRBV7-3	TGTGCCAGCCCGCAGGAGAAAAATTACTTCGGGAACACCGGGGAGCTGTTTTTT	CASPQEKNYFGNTGELFF
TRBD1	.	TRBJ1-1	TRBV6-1	TGTGCCAGCAGTCCGAGACAGGGTCACACTGAAGCTTTCTTT	CASSPRQGHTEAFF
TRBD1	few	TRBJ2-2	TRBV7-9	TGTGCCAGCAGCCCACGGACAGGGAGTCCCGGGGAGCTGTTTTTT	CASSPRTGSPGELFF
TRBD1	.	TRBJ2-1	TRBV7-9	TGTGCCAGCAGCAAGACTCCGGGACAGGGTTTCAATGAGCAGTTCTTC	CASSKTPGQGFNEQFF
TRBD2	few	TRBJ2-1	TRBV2	TGTGCCAGCGCGACTAGCAGCTACAATGAGCAGTTCTTC	CASATSSYNEQFF
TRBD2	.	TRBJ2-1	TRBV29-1	TGCAGCGCCGAGAGGGGGCTAGCGGGAGCTTGGGGCAATGAGCAGTTCTTC	CSAERGLAGAWGNEQFF
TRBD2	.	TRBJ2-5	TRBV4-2	TGTGCCAGCAGCCGAGGGACTAGCGGGGAGGAGACCCAGTACTTC	CASSRGTSGEETQYF
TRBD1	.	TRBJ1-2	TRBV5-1	TGCGCCAGCAGCCCGAACGGACAGGGAAATGGCTACACCTTC	CASSPNGQGNGYTF
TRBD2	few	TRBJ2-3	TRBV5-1	TGCGCCAGCAGCCCCGGGACTAGCGACACAGATACGCAGTATTTT	CASSPGTSDTDTQYF
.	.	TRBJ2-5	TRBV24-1	TGTGCCACCAGTGATTTGTCAGGAATTGAGACCCAGTACTTC	CATSDLSGIETQYF
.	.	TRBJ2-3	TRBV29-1	TGCAGCGTTGAAGATAGGTGGAGGTACACAGATACGCAGTATTTT	CSVEDRWRYTDTQYF
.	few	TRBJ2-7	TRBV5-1	TGCGCCAGCAGCCTTTCGGGAGTCTACGAGCAGTACTTC	CASSLSGVYEQYF
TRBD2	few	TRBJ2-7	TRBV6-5	TGTGCCAGCAGTTTAGCGGGAGAACTTTTAGAGCAGTACTTC	CASSLAGELLEQYF
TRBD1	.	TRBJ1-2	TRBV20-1	TGCAGTGCTCCCGCAGGGACAGACTATGGCTACACCTTC	CSAPAGTDYGYTF
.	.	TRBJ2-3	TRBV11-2	TGTGCCAGCAGAAAGCCAGGGGCGGGCACAGATACGCAGTATTTT	CASRKPGAGTDTQYF
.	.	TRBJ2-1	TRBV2	TGTGCCAGCAGACCGACAGGATTCGAGGGTGAGCAGTTCTTC	CASRPTGFEGEQFF
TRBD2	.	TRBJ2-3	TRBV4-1	TGCGCCAGCAGCCAGGTGGGGACTAGCGGGAGGCTTGGAGATACGCAGTATTTT	CASSQVGTSGRLGDTQYF
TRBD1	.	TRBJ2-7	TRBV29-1	TGCAGCGTTGAAGATCCCGGACAGGTTGGCGAGCAGTACTTC	CSVEDPGQVGEQYF
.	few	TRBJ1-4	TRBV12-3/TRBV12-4	TGTGCCAGCAGTTTAGCGGGGGCAACTAATGAAAAACTGTTTTTT	CASSLAGATNEKLFF
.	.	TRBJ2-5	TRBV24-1	TGTGCCACCAGTGACTTTGGGGGTGGGCACCAAGAGACCCAGTACTTC	CATSDFGGGHQETQYF
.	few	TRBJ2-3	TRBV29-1	TGCAGCGTTGAGCCTTTTTCCCGGGCGGGTAGCACAGATACGCAGTATTTT	CSVEPFSRAGSTDTQYF
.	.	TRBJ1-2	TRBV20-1	TGCAGTGCTCAACACGGCGATAGCGGGGGGAACACCTTC	CSAQHGDSGGNTF
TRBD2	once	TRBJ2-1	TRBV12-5	TGTGCTAGTGGCCTTAGCGGGGGCTACAATGAGCAGTTCTTC	CASGLSGGYNEQFF
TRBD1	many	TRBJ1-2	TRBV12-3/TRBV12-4	TGTGCCAGCAGTCCGCAGGACAGGGCTGGCTACACCTTC	CASSPQDRAGYTF
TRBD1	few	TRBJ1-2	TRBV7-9	TGTGCCAGTCACGCGGCGGACAGGTTCTATGGCTACACCTTC	CASHAADRFYGYTF
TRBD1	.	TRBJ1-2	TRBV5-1	TGCGCCAGCACCTACACAGGGGGCGGTGGCTACACCTTC	CASTYTGGGGYTF
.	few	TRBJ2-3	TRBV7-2	TGTGCCAGCAGCTTGGAGGCTAGCACAGATACGCAGTATTTT	CASSLEASTDTQYF
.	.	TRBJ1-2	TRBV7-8	TGTGCCAGCAGCCTATCGAATGGGGGGGGGAGAGGCTACACCTTC	CASSLSNGGGRGYTF
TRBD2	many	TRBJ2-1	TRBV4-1	TGCGCCAGCAGCCAAGAGGGCAGCGGGAGGGCCCTCGTCTACAATGAGCAGTTCTTC	CASSQEGSGRALVYNEQFF
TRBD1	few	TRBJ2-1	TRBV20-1	TGCAGTGCTAGCGGGACAGGGTTCTACAATGAGCAGTTCTTC	CSASGTGFYNEQFF
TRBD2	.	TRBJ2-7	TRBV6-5	TGTGCCAGCAGTTACCTAGCGGGAGGATCCTCCTACGAGCAGTACTTC	CASSYLAGGSSYEQYF
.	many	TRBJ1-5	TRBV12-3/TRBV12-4	TGTGCCAGCAGTTCATCCACCTCGCCCCAGCATTTT	CASSSSTSPQHF
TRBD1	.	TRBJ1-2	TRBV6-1	TGTGCCAGCAGTGGCGGACAGGGGGAAAACTATGGCTACACCTTC	CASSGGQGENYGYTF